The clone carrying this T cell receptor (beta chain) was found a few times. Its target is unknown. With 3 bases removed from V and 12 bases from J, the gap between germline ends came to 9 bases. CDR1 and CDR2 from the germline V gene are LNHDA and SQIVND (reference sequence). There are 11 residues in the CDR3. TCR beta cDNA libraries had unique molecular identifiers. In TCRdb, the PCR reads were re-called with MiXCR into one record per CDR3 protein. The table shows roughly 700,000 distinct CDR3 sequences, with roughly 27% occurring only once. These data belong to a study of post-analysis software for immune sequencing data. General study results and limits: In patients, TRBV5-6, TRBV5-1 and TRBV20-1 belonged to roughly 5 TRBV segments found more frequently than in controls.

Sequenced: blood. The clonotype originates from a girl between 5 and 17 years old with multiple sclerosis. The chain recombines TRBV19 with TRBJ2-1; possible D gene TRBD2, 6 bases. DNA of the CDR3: TGTGCCAGTAGTATGGGAGGCGGGCAGTTCTTC. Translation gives CASSMGGGQFF.